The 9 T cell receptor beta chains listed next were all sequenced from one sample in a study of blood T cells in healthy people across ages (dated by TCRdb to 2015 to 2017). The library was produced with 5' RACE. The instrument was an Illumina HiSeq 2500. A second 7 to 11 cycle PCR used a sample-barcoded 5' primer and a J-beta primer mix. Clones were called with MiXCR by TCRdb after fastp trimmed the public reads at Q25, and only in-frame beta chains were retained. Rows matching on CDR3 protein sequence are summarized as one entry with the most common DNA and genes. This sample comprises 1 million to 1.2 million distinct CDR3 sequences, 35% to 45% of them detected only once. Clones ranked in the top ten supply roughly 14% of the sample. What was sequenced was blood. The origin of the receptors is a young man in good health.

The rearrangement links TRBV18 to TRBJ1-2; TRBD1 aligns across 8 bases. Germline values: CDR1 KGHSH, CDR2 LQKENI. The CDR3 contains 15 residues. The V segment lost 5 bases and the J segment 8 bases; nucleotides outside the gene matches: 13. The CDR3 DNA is TGTGCCAGCTCAACCTCGACAGGGGAAAAGGGGGGCTACACCTTC. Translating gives CASSTSTGEKGGYTF. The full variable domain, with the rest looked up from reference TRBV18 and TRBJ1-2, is NAGVMQNPRHLVRRRGQEARLRCSPMKGHSHVYWYRQLPEEGLKFMVYLQKENIIDESGMPKERFSAEFPKEGPSILRIQQVVRGDSAAYFCASSTSTGEKGGYTFGSGTRLTVV.

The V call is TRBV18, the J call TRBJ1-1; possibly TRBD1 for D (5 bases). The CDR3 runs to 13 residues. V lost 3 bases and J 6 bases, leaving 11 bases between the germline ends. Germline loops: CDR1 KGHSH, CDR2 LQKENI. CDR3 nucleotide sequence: TGTGCCAGCTCACCTCAGACAGCGGCTGAAGCTTTCTTT. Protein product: CASSPQTAAEAFF.

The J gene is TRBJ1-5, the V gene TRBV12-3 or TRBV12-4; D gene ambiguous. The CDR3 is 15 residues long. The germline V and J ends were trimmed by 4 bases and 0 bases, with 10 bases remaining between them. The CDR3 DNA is TGTGCCAGCAGTTATCGGGTTAATAGCAATCAGCCCCAGCATTTT. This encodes CASSYRVNSNQPQHF.

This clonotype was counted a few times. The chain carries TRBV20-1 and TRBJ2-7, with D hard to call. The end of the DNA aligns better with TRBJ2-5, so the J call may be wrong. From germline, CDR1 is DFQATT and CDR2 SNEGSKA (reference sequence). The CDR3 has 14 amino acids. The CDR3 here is CSAPIRAPRETQYF. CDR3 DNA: TGCAGTGCTCCTATTAGGGCTCCCCGGGAGACCCAGTACTTC.

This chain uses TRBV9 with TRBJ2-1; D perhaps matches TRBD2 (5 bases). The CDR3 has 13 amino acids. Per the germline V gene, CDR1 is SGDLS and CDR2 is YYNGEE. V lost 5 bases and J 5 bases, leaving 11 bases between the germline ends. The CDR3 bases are TGTGCCAGCAGAGGGATAGCGAACAATGAGCAGTTCTTC. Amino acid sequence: CASRGIANNEQFF.

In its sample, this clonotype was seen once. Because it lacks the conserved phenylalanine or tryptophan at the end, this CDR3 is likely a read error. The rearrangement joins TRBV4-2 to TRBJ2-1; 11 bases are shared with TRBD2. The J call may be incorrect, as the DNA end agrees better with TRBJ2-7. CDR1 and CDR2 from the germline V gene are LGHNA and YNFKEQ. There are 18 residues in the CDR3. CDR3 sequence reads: CASSQDGTSGDSYNEQYS. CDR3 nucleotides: TGTGCCAGCAGCCAAGATGGGACTAGCGGAGACTCCTACAATGAGCAGTACTCC.

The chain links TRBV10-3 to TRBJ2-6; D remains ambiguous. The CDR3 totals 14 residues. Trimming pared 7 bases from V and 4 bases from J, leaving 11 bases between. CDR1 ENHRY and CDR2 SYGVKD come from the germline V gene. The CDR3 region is CAIMAVKGANVLTF. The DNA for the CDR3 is TGTGCCATCATGGCGGTGAAAGGGGCCAACGTCCTGACTTTC.

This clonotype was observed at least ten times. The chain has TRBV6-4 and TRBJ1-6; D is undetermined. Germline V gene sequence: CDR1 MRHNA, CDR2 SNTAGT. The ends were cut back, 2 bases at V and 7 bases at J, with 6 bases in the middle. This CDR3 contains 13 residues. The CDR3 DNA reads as TGTGCCAGCAGTGACAGGGCAAATTCACCCCTCCACTTT. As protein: CASSDRANSPLHF.

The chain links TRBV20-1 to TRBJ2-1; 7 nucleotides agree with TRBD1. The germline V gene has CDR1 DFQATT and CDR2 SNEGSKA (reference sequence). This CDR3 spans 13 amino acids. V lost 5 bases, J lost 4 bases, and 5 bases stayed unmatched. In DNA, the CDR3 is TGCAGTGCTCATCCGACAGGGTACAATGAGCAGTTCTTC. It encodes CSAHPTGYNEQFF.